The 18 T cell receptor beta chains reported below all come from one sample, sequenced in a study of T cells in Graves' hyperthyroidism and ophthalmopathy. Authors of the study amplified TCR beta CDR3 regions from RNA transcripts. A set of HTBI primers served as the primers for a first-round RT-PCR of the TCR CDR3. TCRdb ran MiXCR on the multiplex PCR reads and lists one entry per CDR3 protein. The sample consists of under 650,000 distinct CDR3 sequences, about a sixth of them appearing once. The material sequenced was blood. Receptors were obtained from a woman in her twenties or thirties with Graves' hyperthyroidism.

Here the CDR3 reads CASSLAGVQGMNTEAFF. In DNA, the CDR3 is TGTGCCAGCAGTTTGGCCGGGGTACAGGGTATGAACACTGAAGCTTTCTTT. V and J are TRBV28 and TRBJ1-1, with a weak D call TRBD1 (6 bases). V shed 3 bases and J shed 0 bases, with 17 bases lying between them. This CDR3 contains 17 residues. From germline, CDR1 is MDHEN and CDR2 SYDVKM.

This clonotype was picked up many times. The chain carries TRBV30 and TRBJ2-1, with TRBD2 as a possible D gene (5 bases). CDR3 length equals 14 residues. Looked up from germline, CDR1 is GTSNPN and CDR2 is SVGIG (reference sequence). Trimming cost V 5 bases and J 3 bases, with 14 bases left between them. The CDR3 reads CAWGPGVGYNEQFF. CDR3 in DNA: TGTGCCTGGGGCCCCGGGGTGGGCTACAATGAGCAGTTCTTC.

This clonotype was observed at least ten times. This chain connects TRBV27 to TRBJ1-6; D not resolved. The V and J ends lost 3 bases and 10 bases respectively, with 13 bases between them. CDR3 size: 14 residues. Germline loops: CDR1 MNHEY, CDR2 SMNVEV (reference sequence). CDR3 protein: CASSFGRVGSPLHF. DNA of the CDR3: TGTGCCAGCAGTTTTGGACGGGTGGGATCACCCCTCCACTTT.

This clonotype was detected a few times. The chain joins TRBV6-1 to TRBJ1-2; 11 bases match TRBD1. CDR3 length: 16 amino acids. J gave up 4 bases and V 3 bases, and 7 bases lay outside the gene matches. CDR1 and CDR2 from the germline V gene are MNHNS and SASEGT. In DNA, the CDR3 is TGTGCCAGCAGTGATCGGGGGGACAGGGGGGGCTATGGCTACACCTTC. It encodes CASSDRGDRGGYGYTF.

Here the CDR3 reads CSATLSVVSGNTIYF. CDR3 in DNA: TGCAGTGCTACTTTATCGGTGGTTTCTGGAAACACCATATATTTT. The genes are TRBV20-1 and TRBJ1-3; D is uncertain. This CDR3 comprises 15 residues. Between the trimmed V and J ends, which lost 4 bases and 1 base, there was a span of 14 bases. Germline lookup yields CDR1 DFQATT and CDR2 SNEGSKA (reference sequence).

This clonotype ranks as medium-sized (0.01 to 0.1%). The chain combines TRBV27 with TRBJ2-7; D is unresolved. CDR1 is MNHEY, CDR2 SMNVEV, per germline (reference sequence). V was cut by 6 bases and J by 0 bases, with 3 bases left in between. The CDR3 sequence is 11 residues long. Written as DNA, the CDR3 is TGTGCCAGCAGCTCCTCCTACGAGCAGTACTTC. Its protein product is CASSSSYEQYF.

This clonotype was observed at least ten times. The chain has TRBV28 and TRBJ2-3, with D perhaps TRBD1 (5 bases). CDR1 is MDHEN, CDR2 SYDVKM, per germline. Between the trimmed V and J ends, which lost 4 bases and 3 bases, there was a span of 17 bases. There are 16 residues in the CDR3. The CDR3 loop reads CASSSPQGLDTDTQYF. The CDR3, as DNA: TGTGCCAGCAGTTCCCCCCAGGGTCTCGATACAGATACGCAGTATTTT.

The chain has TRBV7-9 and TRBJ2-7; D call uncertain. This CDR3 spans 13 amino acids. The germline V gene encodes CDR1 SEHNR and CDR2 FQNEAQ (reference sequence). With 5 bases removed from V and 4 bases from J, the gap between germline ends came to 12 bases. CDR3 loop: CASSPGEDYEQYF. In DNA form, the CDR3 reads TGTGCCAGCAGCCCCGGAGAGGATTACGAGCAGTACTTC.

This clonotype was counted ten times or more. V usage is TRBV3-1 and J usage is TRBJ1-2; D gene unclear. Trimming removed 3 bases at V and 2 bases at J, with 13 bases between. Germline V gene data show CDR1 as LGHDT and CDR2 as YNNKEL (reference sequence). This CDR3 contains 15 residues. The CDR3: CASSHGIHNNYGYTF. The DNA of the CDR3 is TGTGCCAGCAGCCACGGGATACACAACAACTATGGCTACACCTTC.

J is TRBJ2-1 and V is TRBV18, with 9 bases lining up with TRBD1. Per the germline V gene, CDR1 is KGHSH and CDR2 is LQKENI. V lost 4 bases to trimming and J lost 2 bases; unmatched junction nucleotides: 6. CDR3 length equals 16 residues. In DNA form, the CDR3 reads TGTGCCAGCTCACAGGTACAGGGGGCAGCCTACAATGAGCAGTTCTTC. Amino acid sequence: CASSQVQGAAYNEQFF.

The rearrangement uses TRBV19 and TRBJ2-1, with D perhaps matching TRBD1 or TRBD2 (5 bases each). There are 16 residues in the CDR3. Trimming removed 8 bases from V and 4 bases from J, with 21 bases in between. Germline V CDR1 and CDR2: LNHDA, SQIVND (reference sequence). CDR3 DNA: TGTGCCAGTGTGGACGGGGACGACTCCGCTTACAATGAGCAGTTCTTC. Protein sequence: CASVDGDDSAYNEQFF.

Many counts were recorded for this clonotype. The V and J genes are TRBV9 and TRBJ2-7; D possibly corresponds to TRBD2 (5 bases). The ends were cut back, 0 bases at V and 0 bases at J, with 7 bases in the middle. Germline loops: CDR1 SGDLS, CDR2 YYNGEE. The CDR3 is 14 amino acids. The CDR3 region is CASSVGSGSYEQYF. Written as DNA, the CDR3 is TGTGCCAGCAGCGTAGGAAGCGGCTCCTACGAGCAGTACTTC.

This clonotype showed up many times. This rearrangement joins TRBV28 to TRBJ2-7, with TRBD2 identical over 12 bases. The CDR3 is 15 amino acids. The V gene end was trimmed by 5 bases and the J gene end by 3 bases; junction bases not matched to a gene: 5. Germline-derived CDR1 and CDR2 are MDHEN and SYDVKM. CDR3 loop: CASSPRLAGVYEQYF. CDR3 sequence (DNA): TGTGCCAGCAGTCCAAGACTAGCGGGGGTCTACGAGCAGTACTTC.

Many counts were recorded for this clonotype. The V gene is TRBV5-6, the J gene TRBJ2-7; 7 bases align to TRBD1. Germline loops: CDR1 SGHDT, CDR2 YYEEEE. Trimming cost V 4 bases and J 6 bases; bases outside gene matches: 22. This CDR3 is 18 amino acids long. The CDR3 sequence: CASSGYDRADSNYPEQYF. CDR3 DNA sequence: TGTGCCAGCAGCGGCTATGACAGGGCGGACAGTAACTACCCCGAGCAGTACTTC.

Many counts were recorded for this clonotype. The V gene is TRBV28, the J gene TRBJ1-2; D unresolved. V dropped 1 base and J dropped 4 bases, with 13 bases sitting between them. The germline gives CDR1 MDHEN, CDR2 SYDVKM. The CDR3 extends over 15 amino acids. CDR3: CASSLSRAAGYGYTF. In nucleotides, the CDR3 is TGTGCCAGCAGTTTATCGAGGGCAGCGGGCTATGGCTACACCTTC.

The chain uses TRBV29-1 and TRBJ2-1; 7 nucleotides align to TRBD1. Germline V gene lookup returns CDR1 SQVTM and CDR2 ANQGSEA. The trim removed 7 bases at V and 4 bases at J, leaving 10 bases unmatched. This CDR3 is 14 amino acids long. This CDR3 reads CSGRGSRGYNEQFF. Written as DNA, the CDR3 is TGCAGCGGCAGGGGGTCGAGGGGATACAATGAGCAGTTCTTC.

The chain employs TRBV27 and TRBJ2-6; no definite D call. Germline lookup yields CDR1 MNHEY and CDR2 SMNVEV (reference sequence). The CDR3 covers 16 residues. V shed 5 bases and J shed 0 bases, with 11 bases lying between them. The CDR3 coding sequence is TGTGCCAGCAGTATAATTCTTAGCTCTGGGGCCAACGTCCTGACTTTC. Translating it yields CASSIILSSGANVLTF.

This clonotype was detected only a few times. The rearrangement joins TRBV14 to TRBJ1-2; D not resolved. This CDR3 has 12 amino acids. V gave up 0 bases and J gave up 6 bases, with 5 bases separating them. Germline lookup yields CDR1 SGHDN and CDR2 FVKESK. CDR3 region: CASSQDVHGYTF. CDR3 nucleotides: TGTGCCAGCAGCCAAGATGTGCATGGCTACACCTTC.